There are a few counts of the clone carrying this TCR beta chain. The data derive from a study of OX40 agonist ivuxolimab in advanced cancers. Overall study context: Ivuxolimab is an agonistic anti-OX40 (CD134) antibody, and patients were treated with it. Partial response was recorded in three patients: one hepatocellular carcinoma and two cutaneous melanoma cases.

This CDR3 has 15 residues. V shed 1 base and J shed 4 bases, with 10 bases lying between them. Germline loops: CDR1 MNHEY, CDR2 SMNVEV (reference sequence). Profiling relied on immunoSEQ multiplex PCR, and the TCRdb table lists in-frame clones only, not all of them. This table holds just over 25,000 clones, approximately 86% found once. Patients were ineligible given autoimmune disease history or systemic immunosuppression. This clonotype was sampled from an adult with an advanced solid tumor such as melanoma, head and neck, liver or kidney cancer. The specimen comprised CD4+ or CD8+ T cells sorted from blood, sampled in a trial of the OX40 agonist ivuxolimab. The chain combines TRBV27 with TRBJ2-2; D remains unclear. The DNA for the CDR3 is TGTGCCAGCAGTTTATACCTGCTGGGCACCGGGGAGCTGTTTTTT. Translating it yields CASSLYLLGTGELFF.